The clone carrying this TCR beta chain came up a few times. The data originate from a study of human T cells and chemical hapten exposure. For the study at large: An area of 2 cm by 2 cm on upper inner arm skin received 2% DPC for sensitization. On the upper back, patch tests were applied with 0.01% DPC and read at 6 days. TCR yields per sample varied mostly from small pooled library volume differences.

Time point indicated: patch test 2, 6 weeks after DPC sensitization. The treatment is: therapeutic diphenylcyclopropenone sensitization with weekly scalp DPC. Unfractionated whole blood was the source from which total RNA was extracted. Trimming removed 5 bases from V and 6 bases from J; junction bases left unmatched: 4. This CDR3 has 13 amino acids. TCRdb passed the RACE reads through MiXCR, listing each CDR3 protein once. The sample comprises 35,000 to 45,000 distinct CDR3 sequences, 9.6% of which are singletons, and 14% rests with the top ten. The V call is TRBV12-3 or TRBV12-4, the J call TRBJ2-1; 7 positions agree with TRBD1. The receptor's source is a woman in her thirties with alopecia areata. Some clones in this sample may be carry-over from other donors' samples. The sample was whole blood, taken in connection with sensitization to the hapten diphenylcyclopropenone (DPC). The CDR3 region is CASSGDSSNEQFF. The CDR3 nucleotides read TGTGCCAGCAGTGGGGACAGTTCCAATGAGCAGTTCTTC.